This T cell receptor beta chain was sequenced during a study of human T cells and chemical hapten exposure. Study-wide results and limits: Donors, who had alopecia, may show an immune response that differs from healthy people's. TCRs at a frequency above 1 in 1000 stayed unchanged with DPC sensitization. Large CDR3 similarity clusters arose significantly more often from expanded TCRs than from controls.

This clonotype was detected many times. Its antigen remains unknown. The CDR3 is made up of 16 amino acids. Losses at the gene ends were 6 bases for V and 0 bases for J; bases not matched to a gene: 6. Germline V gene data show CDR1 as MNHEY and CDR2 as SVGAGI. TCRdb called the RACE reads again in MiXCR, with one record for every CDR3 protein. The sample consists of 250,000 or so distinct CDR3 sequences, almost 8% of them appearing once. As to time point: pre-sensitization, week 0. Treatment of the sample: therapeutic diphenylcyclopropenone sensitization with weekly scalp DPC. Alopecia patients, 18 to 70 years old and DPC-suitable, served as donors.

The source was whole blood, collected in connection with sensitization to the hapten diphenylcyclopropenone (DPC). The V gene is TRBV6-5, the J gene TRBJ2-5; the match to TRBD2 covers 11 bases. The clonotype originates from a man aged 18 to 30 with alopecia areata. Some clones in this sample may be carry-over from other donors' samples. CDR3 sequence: CASRPLAGGNQETQYF. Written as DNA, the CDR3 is TGTGCCAGCAGACCCCTAGCGGGGGGTAACCAAGAGACCCAGTACTTC.